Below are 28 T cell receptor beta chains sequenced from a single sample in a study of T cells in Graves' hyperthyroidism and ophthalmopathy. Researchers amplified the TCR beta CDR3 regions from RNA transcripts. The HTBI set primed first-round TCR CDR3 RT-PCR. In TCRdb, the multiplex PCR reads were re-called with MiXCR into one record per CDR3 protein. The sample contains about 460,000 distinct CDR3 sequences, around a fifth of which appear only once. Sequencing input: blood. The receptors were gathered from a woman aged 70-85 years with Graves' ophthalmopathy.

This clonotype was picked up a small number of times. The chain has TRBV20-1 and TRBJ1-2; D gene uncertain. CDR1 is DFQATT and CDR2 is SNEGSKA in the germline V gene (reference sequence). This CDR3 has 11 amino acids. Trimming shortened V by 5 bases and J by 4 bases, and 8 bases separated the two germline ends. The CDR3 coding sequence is TGCAGTGCTTCCGATGTCTATGGCTACACCTTC. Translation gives CSASDVYGYTF.

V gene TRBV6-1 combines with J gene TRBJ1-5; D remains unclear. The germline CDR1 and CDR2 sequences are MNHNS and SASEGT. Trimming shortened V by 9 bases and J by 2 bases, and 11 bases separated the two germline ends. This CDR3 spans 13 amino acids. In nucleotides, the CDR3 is TGTGCCAGTGGGTTTTATCGCAATCAGCCCCAGCATTTT. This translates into CASGFYRNQPQHF.

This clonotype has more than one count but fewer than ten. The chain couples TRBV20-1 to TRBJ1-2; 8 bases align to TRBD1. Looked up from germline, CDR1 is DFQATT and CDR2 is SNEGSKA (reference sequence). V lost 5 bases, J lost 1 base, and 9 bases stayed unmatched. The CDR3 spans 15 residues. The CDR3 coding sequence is TGCAGTGCTCGAAGCCAGGACAGGGATAACTATGGCTACACCTTC. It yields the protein CSARSQDRDNYGYTF.

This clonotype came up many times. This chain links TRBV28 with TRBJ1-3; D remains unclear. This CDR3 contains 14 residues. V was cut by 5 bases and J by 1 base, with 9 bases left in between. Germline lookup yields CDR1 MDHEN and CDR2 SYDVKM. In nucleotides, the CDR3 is TGTGCCAGCAGTCCAACCCATTCTGGAAACACCATATATTTT. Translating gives CASSPTHSGNTIYF.

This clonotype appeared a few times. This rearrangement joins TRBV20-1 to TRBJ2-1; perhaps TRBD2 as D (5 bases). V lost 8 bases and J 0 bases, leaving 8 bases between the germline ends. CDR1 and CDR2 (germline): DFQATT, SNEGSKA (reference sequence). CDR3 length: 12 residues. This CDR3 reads CSPRVSYNEQFF. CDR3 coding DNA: TGCAGTCCGAGGGTCTCCTACAATGAGCAGTTCTTC.

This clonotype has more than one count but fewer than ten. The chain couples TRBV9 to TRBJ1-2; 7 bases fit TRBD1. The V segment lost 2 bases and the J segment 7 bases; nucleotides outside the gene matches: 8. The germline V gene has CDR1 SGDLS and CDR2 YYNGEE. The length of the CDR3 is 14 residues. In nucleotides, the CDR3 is TGTGCCAGCAGCGTTCGGGACAGCCCAGGTGGCTACACCTTC. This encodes CASSVRDSPGGYTF.

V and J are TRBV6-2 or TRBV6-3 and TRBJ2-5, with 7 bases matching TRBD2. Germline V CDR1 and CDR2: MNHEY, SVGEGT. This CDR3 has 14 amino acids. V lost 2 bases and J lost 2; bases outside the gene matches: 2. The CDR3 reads CASSYGGLQETQYF. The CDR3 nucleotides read TGTGCCAGCAGTTACGGGGGACTACAAGAGACCCAGTACTTC.

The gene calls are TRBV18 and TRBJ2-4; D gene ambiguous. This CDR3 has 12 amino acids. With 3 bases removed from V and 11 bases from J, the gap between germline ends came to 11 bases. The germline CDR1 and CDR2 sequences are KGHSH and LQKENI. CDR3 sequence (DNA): TGTGCCAGCTCACCGGAGCAGTCTTTTCAGTACTTC. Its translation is CASSPEQSFQYF. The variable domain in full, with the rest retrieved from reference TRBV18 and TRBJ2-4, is NAGVMQNPRHLVRRRGQEARLRCSPMKGHSHVYWYRQLPEEGLKFMVYLQKENIIDESGMPKERFSAEFPKEGPSILRIQQVVRGDSAAYFCASSPEQSFQYFGAGTRLSVL.

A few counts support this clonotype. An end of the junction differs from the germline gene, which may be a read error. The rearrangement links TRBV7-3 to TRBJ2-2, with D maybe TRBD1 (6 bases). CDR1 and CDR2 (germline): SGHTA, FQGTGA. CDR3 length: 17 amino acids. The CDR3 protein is CASSLTIAQGNAGELFF. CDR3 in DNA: TGTGCCAGCAGCTTAACGATCGCCCAGGGGAACGCCGGGGAGCTGTTTTTT.

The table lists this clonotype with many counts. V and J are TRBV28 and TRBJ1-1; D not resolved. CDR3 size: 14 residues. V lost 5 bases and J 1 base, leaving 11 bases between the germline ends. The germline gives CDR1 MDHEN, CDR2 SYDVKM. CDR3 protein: CASSPLTQNTEAFF. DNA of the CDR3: TGTGCCAGCAGTCCGTTAACACAGAACACTGAAGCTTTCTTT.

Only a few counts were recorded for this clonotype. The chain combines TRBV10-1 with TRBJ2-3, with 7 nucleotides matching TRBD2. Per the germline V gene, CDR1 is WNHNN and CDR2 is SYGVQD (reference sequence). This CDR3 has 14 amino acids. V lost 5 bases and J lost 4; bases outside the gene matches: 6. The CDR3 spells CASSRGDGSDTQYF. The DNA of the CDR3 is TGCGCCAGCAGTCGGGGGGACGGCTCAGATACGCAGTATTTT.

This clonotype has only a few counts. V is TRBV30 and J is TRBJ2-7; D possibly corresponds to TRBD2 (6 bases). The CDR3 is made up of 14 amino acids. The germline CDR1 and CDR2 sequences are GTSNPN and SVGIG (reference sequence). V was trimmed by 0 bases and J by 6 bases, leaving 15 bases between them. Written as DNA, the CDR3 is TGTGCCTGGAGTGTAACCGGGAGAGTATCCGAGCAGTACTTC. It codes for CAWSVTGRVSEQYF.

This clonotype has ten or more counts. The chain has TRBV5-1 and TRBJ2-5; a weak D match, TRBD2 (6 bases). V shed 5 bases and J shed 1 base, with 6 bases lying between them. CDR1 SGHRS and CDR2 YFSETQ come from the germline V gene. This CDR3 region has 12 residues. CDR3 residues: CASRGLQETQYF. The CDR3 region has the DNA TGCGCCAGCAGGGGACTCCAAGAGACCCAGTACTTC.

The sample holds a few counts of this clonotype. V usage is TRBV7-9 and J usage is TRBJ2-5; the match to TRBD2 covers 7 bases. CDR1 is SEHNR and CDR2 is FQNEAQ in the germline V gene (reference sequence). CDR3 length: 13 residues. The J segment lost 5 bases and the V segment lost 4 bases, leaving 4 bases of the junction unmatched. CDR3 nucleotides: TGTGCCAGCAGCTCCCGCGGGGGTGAGACCCAGTACTTC. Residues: CASSSRGGETQYF.

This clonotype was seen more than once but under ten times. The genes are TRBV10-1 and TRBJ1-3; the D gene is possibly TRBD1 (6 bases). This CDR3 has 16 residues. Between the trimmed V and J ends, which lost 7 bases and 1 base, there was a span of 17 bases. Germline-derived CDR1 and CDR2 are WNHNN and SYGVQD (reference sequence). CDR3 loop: CASTPGGGTSGNTIYF. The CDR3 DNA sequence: TGCGCCAGCACCCCCGGTGGGGGGACATCTGGAAACACCATATATTTT.

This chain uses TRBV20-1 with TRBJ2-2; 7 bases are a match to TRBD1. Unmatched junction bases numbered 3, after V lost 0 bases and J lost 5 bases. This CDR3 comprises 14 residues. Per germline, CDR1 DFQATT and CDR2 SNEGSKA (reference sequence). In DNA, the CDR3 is TGCAGTGCTAGAGAAACAGGGGAAACCGGGGAGCTGTTTTTT. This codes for CSARETGETGELFF.

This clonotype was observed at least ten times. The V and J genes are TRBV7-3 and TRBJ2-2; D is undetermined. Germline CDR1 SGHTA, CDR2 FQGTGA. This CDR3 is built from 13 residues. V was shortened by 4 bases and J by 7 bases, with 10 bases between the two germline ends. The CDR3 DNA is TGTGCCAGCAGCTCTAGTCCCCGCGGGGAGCTGTTTTTT. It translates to CASSSSPRGELFF.

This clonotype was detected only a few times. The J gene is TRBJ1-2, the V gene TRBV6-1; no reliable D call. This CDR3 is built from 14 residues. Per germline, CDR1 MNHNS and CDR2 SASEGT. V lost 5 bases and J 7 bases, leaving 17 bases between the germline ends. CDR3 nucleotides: TGTGCCAGCAGTCCTACCTTAGGGCTGGGTGGCTACACCTTC. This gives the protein CASSPTLGLGGYTF.

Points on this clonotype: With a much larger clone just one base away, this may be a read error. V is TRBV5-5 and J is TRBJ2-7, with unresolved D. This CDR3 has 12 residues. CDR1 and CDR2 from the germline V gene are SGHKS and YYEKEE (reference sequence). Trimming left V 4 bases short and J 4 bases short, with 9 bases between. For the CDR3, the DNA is TGTGCCAGCAGCGGCGTGGGTTACGAGCAGTACTTC. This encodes CASSGVGYEQYF.

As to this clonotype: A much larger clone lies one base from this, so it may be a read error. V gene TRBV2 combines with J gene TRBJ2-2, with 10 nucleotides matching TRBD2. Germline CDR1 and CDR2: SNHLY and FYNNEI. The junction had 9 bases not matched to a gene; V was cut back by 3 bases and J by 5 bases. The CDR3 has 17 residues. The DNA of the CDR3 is TGTGCCAGCAGTGAGCGCCGAAGCGGGAGGGAAACCGGGGAGCTGTTTTTT. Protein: CASSERRSGRETGELFF.

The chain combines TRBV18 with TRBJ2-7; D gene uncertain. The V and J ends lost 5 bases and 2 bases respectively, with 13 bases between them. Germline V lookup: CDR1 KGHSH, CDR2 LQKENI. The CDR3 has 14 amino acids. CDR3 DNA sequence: TGTGCCAGCTCAGAAGCACCCGAAACCTACGAGCAGTACTTC. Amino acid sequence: CASSEAPETYEQYF.

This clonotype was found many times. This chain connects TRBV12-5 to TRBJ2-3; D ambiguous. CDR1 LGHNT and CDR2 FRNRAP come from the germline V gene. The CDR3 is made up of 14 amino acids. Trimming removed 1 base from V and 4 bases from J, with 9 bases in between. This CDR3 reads CASGLGSSADTQYF. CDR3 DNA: TGTGCTAGTGGTTTGGGCTCTTCGGCAGATACGCAGTATTTT.

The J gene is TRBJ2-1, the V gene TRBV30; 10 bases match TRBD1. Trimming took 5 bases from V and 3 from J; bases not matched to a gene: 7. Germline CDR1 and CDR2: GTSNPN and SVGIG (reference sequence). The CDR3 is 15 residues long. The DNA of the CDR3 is TGTGCCTGGGGATCCGGGACAGGGGACTACAATGAGCAGTTCTTC. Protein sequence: CAWGSGTGDYNEQFF.

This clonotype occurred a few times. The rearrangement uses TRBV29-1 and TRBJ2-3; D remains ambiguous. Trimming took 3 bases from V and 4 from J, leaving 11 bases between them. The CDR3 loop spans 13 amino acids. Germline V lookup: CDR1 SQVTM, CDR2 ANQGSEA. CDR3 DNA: TGCAGCGTTGATGGGGTTTTGGCAGATACGCAGTATTTT. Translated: CSVDGVLADTQYF.

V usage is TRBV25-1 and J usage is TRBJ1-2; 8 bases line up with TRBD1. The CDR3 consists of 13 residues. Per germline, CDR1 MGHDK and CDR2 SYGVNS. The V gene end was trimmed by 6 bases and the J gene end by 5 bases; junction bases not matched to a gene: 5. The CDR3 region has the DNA TGTGCCAGCAGACGGACAGGGAATTATGGCTACACCTTC. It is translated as CASRRTGNYGYTF.

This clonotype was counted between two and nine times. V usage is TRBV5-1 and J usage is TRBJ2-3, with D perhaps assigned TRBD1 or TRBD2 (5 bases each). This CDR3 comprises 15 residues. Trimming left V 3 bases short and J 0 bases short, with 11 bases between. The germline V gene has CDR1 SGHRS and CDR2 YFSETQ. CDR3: CASSWRGDSTDTQYF. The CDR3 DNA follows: TGCGCCAGCAGCTGGAGAGGGGATAGCACAGATACGCAGTATTTT.

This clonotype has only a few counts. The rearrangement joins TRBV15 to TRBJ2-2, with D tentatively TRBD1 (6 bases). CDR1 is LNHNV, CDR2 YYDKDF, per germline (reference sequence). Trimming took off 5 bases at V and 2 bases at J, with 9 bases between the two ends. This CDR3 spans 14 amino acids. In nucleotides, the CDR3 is TGTGCCACCAGCGGACAGAGAAACACCGGGGAGCTGTTTTTT. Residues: CATSGQRNTGELFF. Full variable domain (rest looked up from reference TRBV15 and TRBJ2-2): DAMVIQNPRYQVTQFGKPVTLSCSQTLNHNVMYWYQQKSSQAPKLLFHYYDKDFNNEADTPDNFQSRRPNTSFCFLDIRSPGLGDTAMYLCATSGQRNTGELFFGEGSRLTVL.

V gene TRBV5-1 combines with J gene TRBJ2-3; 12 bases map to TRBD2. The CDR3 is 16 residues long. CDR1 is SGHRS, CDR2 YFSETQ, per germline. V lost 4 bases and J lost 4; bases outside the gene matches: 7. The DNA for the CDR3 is TGCGCCAGCAGCGTCCCTAGCGGGAGGGTACCAGATACGCAGTATTTT. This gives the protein CASSVPSGRVPDTQYF.